Described below is a single T cell receptor (beta chain) sequence and its context. Its matching antigen is unknown. Naive CD8 cells were CD45RO-negative, positively selected for CCR7, excluding terminally differentiated effector memory CD45RA+ cells. The sample comes from a study of shared clonotypes between healthy human individuals. General study points: Rarefaction demonstrated incomplete sorted-subset sequencing despite large depth.

Germline V gene lookup returns CDR1 SQVTM and CDR2 ANQGSEA. CDR3 size: 13 residues. Trimming left V 3 bases short and J 10 bases short, with 16 bases between. Profiled with immunoSEQ multiplex PCR; TCRdb holds only in-frame clones, not every one. The sample contains 800,000 to 950,000 clones, 96% of which appear only once. This clonotype was sampled from a man aged 25 to 40 in good health. The sample comprised naive CD8+ T cells sorted from blood. V usage is TRBV29-1 and J usage is TRBJ2-1; D tentatively reads TRBD1 or TRBD2 (5 bases each). The CDR3 DNA reads as TGCAGCGTTGATAAAACTCCGGGACCAGAGCAGTTCTTC. As protein: CSVDKTPGPEQFF.